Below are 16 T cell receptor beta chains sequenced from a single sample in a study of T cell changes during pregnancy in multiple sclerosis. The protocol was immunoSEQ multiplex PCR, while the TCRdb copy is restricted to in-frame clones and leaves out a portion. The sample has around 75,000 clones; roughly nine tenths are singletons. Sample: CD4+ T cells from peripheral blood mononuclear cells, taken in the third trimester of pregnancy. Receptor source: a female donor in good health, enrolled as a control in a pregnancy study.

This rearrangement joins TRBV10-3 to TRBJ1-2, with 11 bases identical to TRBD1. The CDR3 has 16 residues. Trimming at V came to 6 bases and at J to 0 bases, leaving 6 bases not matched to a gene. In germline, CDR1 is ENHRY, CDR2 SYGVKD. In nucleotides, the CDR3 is TGTGCCATCAGACCGGGACAGGGGGAAGCTAACTATGGCTACACCTTC. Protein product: CAIRPGQGEANYGYTF.

The DNA for the CDR3 is TGTGCCAGCAGCCAAGAAGGGCAGGGGCGAACCTACGAGCAGTACTTC. Protein sequence: CASSQEGQGRTYEQYF. The gene calls are TRBV4-2 and TRBJ2-7; TRBD1 might be the D (6 bases). Germline CDR1 LGHNA, CDR2 YNFKEQ. Deletions cut 0 bases from V and 2 bases from J, with 14 bases between. The CDR3 totals 16 residues.

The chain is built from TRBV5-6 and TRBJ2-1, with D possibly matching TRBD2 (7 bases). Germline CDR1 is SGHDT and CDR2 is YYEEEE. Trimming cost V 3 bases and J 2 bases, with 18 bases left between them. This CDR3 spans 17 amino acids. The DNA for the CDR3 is TGTGCCAGCAGCTCAAACCAGGGGAGGGCCGCCTACAATGAGCAGTTCTTC. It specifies CASSSNQGRAAYNEQFF.

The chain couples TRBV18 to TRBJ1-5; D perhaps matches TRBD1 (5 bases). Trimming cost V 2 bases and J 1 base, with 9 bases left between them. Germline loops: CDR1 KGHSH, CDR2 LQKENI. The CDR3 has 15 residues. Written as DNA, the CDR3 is TGTGCCAGCTCACCAGACCCAGGGAGCAATCAGCCCCAGCATTTT. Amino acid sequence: CASSPDPGSNQPQHF.

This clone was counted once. CDR3 protein: CASSEGTGGEAFF. CDR3 DNA: TGTGCCAGCAGTGAAGGGACAGGAGGCGAAGCTTTCTTT. The chain has TRBV2 and TRBJ1-1, with TRBD1 identical over 7 bases. Per germline, CDR1 SNHLY and CDR2 FYNNEI. This CDR3 has 13 residues. V gave up 1 base and J gave up 8 bases; unmatched junction bases: 4.

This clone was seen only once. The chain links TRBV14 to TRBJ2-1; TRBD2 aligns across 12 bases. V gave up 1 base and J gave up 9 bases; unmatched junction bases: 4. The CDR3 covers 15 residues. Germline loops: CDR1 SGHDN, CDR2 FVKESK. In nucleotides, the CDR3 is TGTGCCAGCAGCCAAGTGAGACTAGCGGGGGTTGAGCAGTTCTTC. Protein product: CASSQVRLAGVEQFF.

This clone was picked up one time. CDR3 region: CATSPSGGADTQYF. Written as DNA, the CDR3 is TGTGCCACCTCTCCGAGCGGGGGGGCAGATACGCAGTATTTT. The gene calls are TRBV18 and TRBJ2-3, with 10 bases matching TRBD2. J lost 4 bases, V lost 10 bases, and 8 bases had no gene match. Germline V gene lookup returns CDR1 KGHSH and CDR2 LQKENI. There are 14 residues in the CDR3.

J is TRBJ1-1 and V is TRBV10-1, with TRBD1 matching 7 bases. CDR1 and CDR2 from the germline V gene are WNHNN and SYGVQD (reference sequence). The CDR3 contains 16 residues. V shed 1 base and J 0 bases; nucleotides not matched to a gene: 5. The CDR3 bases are TGCGCCAGCAGTGAGTGGACAGGACTCATGAACACTGAAGCTTTCTTT. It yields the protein CASSEWTGLMNTEAFF.

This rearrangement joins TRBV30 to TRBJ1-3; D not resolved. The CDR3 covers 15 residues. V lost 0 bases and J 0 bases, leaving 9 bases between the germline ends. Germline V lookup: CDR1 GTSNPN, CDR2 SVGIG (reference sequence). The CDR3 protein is CAWSVYPVSGNTIYF. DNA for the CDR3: TGTGCCTGGAGTGTATACCCGGTCTCTGGAAACACCATATATTTT.

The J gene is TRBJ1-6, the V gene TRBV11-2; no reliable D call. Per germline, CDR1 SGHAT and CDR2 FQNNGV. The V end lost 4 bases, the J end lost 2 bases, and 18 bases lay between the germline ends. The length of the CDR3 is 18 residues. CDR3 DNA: TGTGCCAGCAGCTCCTCTAGGAGGGTTGGGACCTATAATTCACCCCTCCACTTT. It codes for CASSSSRRVGTYNSPLHF.

CDR3 DNA sequence: TGTGCCAGCAGCCAAGTAGGGGGCTGGGCAGATACGCAGTATTTT. It yields the protein CASSQVGGWADTQYF. V and J are TRBV4-2 and TRBJ2-3, with 7 positions matching TRBD1. The CDR3 is 15 amino acids. The V gene's germline CDR1 is LGHNA and CDR2 YNFKEQ. The trim removed 1 base at V and 4 bases at J, leaving 5 bases unmatched.

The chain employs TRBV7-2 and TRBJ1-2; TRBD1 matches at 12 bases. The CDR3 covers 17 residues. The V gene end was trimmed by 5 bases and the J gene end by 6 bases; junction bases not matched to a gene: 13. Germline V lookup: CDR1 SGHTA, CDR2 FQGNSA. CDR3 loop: CASSPGTGGLREDGYTF. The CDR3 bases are TGTGCCAGCAGCCCCGGGACAGGGGGCTTAAGGGAGGATGGCTACACCTTC.

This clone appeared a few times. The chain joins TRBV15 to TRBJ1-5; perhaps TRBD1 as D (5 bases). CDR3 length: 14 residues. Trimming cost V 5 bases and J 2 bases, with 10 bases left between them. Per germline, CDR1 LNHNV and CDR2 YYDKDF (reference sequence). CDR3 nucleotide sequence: TGTGCCACCAGCCTCGGGGGAGGCAATCAGCCCCAGCATTTT. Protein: CATSLGGGNQPQHF. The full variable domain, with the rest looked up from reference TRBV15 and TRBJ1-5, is DAMVIQNPRYQVTQFGKPVTLSCSQTLNHNVMYWYQQKSSQAPKLLFHYYDKDFNNEADTPDNFQSRRPNTSFCFLDIRSPGLGDTAMYLCATSLGGGNQPQHFGDGTRLSIL.

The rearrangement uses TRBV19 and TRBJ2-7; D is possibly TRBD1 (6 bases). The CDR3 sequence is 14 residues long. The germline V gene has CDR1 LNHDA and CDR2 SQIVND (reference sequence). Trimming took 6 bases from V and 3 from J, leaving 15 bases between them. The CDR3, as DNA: TGTGCCAGTAGCAATCAGGGGACCCGCTACGAGCAGTACTTC. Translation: CASSNQGTRYEQYF.

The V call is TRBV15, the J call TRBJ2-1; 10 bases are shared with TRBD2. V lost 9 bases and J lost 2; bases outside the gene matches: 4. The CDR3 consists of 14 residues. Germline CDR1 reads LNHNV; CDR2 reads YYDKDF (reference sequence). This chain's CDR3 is CATEAGGTYNEQFF. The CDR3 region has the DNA TGTGCCACGGAAGCGGGGGGGACCTACAATGAGCAGTTCTTC.

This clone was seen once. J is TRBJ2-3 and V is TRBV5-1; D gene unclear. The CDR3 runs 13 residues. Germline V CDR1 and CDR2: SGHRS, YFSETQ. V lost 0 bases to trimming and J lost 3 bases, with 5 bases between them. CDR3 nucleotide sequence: TGCGCCAGCAGCTTGGCCGGGACAGATACGCAGTATTTT. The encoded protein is CASSLAGTDTQYF.